One and the same sample provided the 7 T cell receptor beta chains below, sequenced in a study of beta chain features in type 1 diabetes. Isolated RNA was reverse transcribed in full, so expressed TCRB transcripts were sequenced. Method: immunoSEQ multiplex PCR; TCRdb's copy keeps in-frame clones and lacks some. The sample has fewer than 500,000 clones, around 13% seen once. The sample was naive CD4+ T cells from blood. The source of these receptors is a man aged 25 to 45 in good health.

This clone was picked up a small number of times. This chain uses TRBV7-2 with TRBJ2-7; 9 bases match TRBD1. V was pared by 5 bases and J by 1 base, with 6 bases of the junction left unmatched. CDR3 length: 15 amino acids. Per the germline V gene, CDR1 is SGHTA and CDR2 is FQGNSA. The CDR3, as DNA: TGTGCCAGCAGCCGGGACAGGGTGCCTTCCTACGAGCAGTACGTC. Its protein product is CASSRDRVPSYEQYV.

This clone occurred a few times. The gene calls are TRBV27 and TRBJ2-5; TRBD2 might be the D (6 bases). Looked up from germline, CDR1 is MNHEY and CDR2 is SMNVEV (reference sequence). The ends were cut back, 5 bases at V and 4 bases at J, with 17 bases in the middle. CDR3 size: 15 residues. Here the CDR3 DNA reads TGTGCCAGCAGTCGAGAACGGGAGTGGGGAGAGACCCAGTACTTC. Its translation: CASSREREWGETQYF.

The chain carries TRBV25-1 and TRBJ1-1; D gene uncertain. The CDR3 extends over 14 amino acids. The germline V gene encodes CDR1 MGHDK and CDR2 SYGVNS. Deletions cut 1 base from V and 1 base from J, with 7 bases between. This chain's CDR3 is CASSESGSNTEAFF. In nucleotides, the CDR3 is TGTGCCAGCAGTGAATCGGGCTCGAACACTGAAGCTTTCTTT.

V usage is TRBV9 and J usage is TRBJ2-2; the D gene is possibly TRBD2 (5 bases). Germline V gene lookup returns CDR1 SGDLS and CDR2 YYNGEE. With 0 bases removed from V and 0 bases from J, the gap between germline ends came to 15 bases. The CDR3 sequence is 18 residues long. CDR3 in DNA: TGTGCCAGCAGCGTAGATTTTGGGCGGGTCGCGAACACCGGGGAGCTGTTTTTT. This translates into CASSVDFGRVANTGELFF.

This clone was seen more than once but under ten times. The CDR3 sequence: CASSEERYYGYTF. CDR3 nucleotide sequence: TGCGCCAGCAGCGAGGAGCGGTACTATGGCTACACCTTC. The chain uses TRBV5-1 and TRBJ1-2; D gene uncertain. Per the germline V gene, CDR1 is SGHRS and CDR2 is YFSETQ. Trimming stripped 4 bases from V and 3 bases from J, with 10 bases between. CDR3 length: 13 amino acids.

This clone came up a few times. The V gene is TRBV9, the J gene TRBJ1-1; 7 bases agree with TRBD1. The CDR3 extends over 16 amino acids. Germline CDR1 SGDLS, CDR2 YYNGEE. Losses at the gene ends were 1 base for V and 7 bases for J; bases not matched to a gene: 13. DNA for the CDR3: TGTGCCAGCAGCGTAAAACCAACTACAGGGGCCCTTGAAGCTTTCTTT. Protein sequence: CASSVKPTTGALEAFF.

In this sample, this clone turned up a few times. Other nucleotide sequences from this sample produce the same CDR3. This rearrangement joins TRBV5-1 to TRBJ2-1, with 9 bases fitting TRBD2. CDR1 is SGHRS and CDR2 is YFSETQ in the germline V gene. The CDR3 totals 15 residues. Losses at the gene ends were 0 bases for V and 4 bases for J; bases not matched to a gene: 2. The CDR3 coding sequence is TGCGCCAGCAGCTTGGCACTAGCGGGTTACAATGAGCAGTTCTTC. It yields the protein CASSLALAGYNEQFF.